This T cell receptor (beta chain) was sequenced during a study of cytomegalovirus exposure and HLA in healthy donors. Whole-study findings and limits: In terms of immune exposure information, only CMV serostatus was available.

PCR primers comprised 60 Vbeta and 13 Jbeta primers. Sequenced by immunoSEQ multiplex PCR; TCRdb stores in-frame clones only, minus some. The table lists about 140,000 clones, approximately 80% of them singletons. Comment on this clone: Its target is not known.

V lost 7 bases and J lost 4, with 14 bases in between. The CDR3 totals 14 residues. From germline, CDR1 is SGHVS and CDR2 FQNEAQ. Input material: PBMCs. The V call is TRBV7-8, the J call TRBJ2-1; D may be TRBD2 (6 bases). This clonotype was sampled from a woman aged 40 to 50 in good health and CMV-seronegative. The CDR3 spells CASIPAGPYNEQFF. CDR3 bases: TGTGCCAGCATACCGGCGGGGCCTTACAATGAGCAGTTCTTC.